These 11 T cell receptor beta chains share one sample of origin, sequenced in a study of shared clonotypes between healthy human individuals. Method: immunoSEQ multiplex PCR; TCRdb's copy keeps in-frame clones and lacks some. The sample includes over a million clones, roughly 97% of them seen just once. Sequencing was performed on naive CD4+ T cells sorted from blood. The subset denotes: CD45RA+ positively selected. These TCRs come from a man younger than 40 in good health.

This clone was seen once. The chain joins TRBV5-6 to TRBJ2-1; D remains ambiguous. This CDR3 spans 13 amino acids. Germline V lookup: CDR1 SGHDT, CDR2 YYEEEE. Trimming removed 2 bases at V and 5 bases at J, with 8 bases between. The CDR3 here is CASSFTGNNEQFF. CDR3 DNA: TGTGCCAGCAGCTTTACCGGAAACAATGAGCAGTTCTTC. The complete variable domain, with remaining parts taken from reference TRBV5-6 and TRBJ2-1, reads DAGVTQSPTHLIKTRGQQVTLRCSPKSGHDTVSWYQQALGQGPQFIFQYYEEEERQRGNFPDRFSGHQFPNYSSELNVNALLLGDSALYLCASSFTGNNEQFFGPGTRLTVL.

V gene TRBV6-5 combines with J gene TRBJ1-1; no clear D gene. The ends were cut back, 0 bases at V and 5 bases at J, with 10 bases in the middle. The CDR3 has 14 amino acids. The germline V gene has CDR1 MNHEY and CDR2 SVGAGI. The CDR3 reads CASSYSAGRTEAFF. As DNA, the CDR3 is TGTGCCAGCAGTTACTCAGCCGGACGGACTGAAGCTTTCTTT.

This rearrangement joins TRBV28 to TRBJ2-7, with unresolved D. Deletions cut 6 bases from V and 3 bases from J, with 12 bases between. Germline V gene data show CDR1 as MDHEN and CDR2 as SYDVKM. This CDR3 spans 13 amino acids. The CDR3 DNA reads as TGTGCCAGCAGCGGCGGCGTGTTCTACGAGCAGTACTTC. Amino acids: CASSGGVFYEQYF.

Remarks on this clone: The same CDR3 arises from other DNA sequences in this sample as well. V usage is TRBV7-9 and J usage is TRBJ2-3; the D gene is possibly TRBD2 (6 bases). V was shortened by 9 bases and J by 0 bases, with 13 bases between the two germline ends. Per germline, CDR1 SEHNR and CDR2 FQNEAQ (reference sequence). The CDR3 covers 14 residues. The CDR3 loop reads CASSSGTSTDTQYF. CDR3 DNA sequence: TGTGCCAGTAGTAGCGGCACTAGCACAGATACGCAGTATTTT.

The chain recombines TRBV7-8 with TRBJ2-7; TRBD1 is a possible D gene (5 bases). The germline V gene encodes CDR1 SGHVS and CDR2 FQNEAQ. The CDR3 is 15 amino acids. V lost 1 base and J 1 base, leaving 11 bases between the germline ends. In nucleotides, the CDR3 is TGTGCCAGCAGCTTAGAGGCAGGGTGGTCCTACGAGCAGTACTTC. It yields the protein CASSLEAGWSYEQYF.

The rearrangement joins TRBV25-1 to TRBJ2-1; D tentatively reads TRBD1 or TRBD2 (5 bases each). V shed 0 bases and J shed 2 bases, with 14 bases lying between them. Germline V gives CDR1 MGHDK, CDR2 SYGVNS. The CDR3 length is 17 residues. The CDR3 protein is CASSEYGGTGPYNEQFF. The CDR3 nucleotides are TGTGCCAGCAGTGAATACGGCGGCACGGGACCCTACAATGAGCAGTTCTTC.

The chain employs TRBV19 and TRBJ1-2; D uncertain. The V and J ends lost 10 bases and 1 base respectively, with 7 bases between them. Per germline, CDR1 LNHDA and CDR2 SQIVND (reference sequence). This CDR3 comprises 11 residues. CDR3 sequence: CAIDNNYGYTF. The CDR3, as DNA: TGTGCCATTGACAATAACTATGGCTACACCTTC. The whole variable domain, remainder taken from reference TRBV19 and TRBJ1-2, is DGGITQSPKYLFRKEGQNVTLSCEQNLNHDAMYWYRQDPGQGLRLIYYSQIVNDFQKGDIAEGYSVSREKKESFPLTVTSAQKNPTAFYLCAIDNNYGYTFGSGTRLTVV.

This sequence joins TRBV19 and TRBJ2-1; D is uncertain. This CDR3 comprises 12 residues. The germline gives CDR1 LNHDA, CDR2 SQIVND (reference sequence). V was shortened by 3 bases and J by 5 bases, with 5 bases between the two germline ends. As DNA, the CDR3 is TGTGCCAGTAGTATCAGGCACAATGAGCAGTTCTTC. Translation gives CASSIRHNEQFF. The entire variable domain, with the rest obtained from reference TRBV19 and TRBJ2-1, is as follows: DGGITQSPKYLFRKEGQNVTLSCEQNLNHDAMYWYRQDPGQGLRLIYYSQIVNDFQKGDIAEGYSVSREKKESFPLTVTSAQKNPTAFYLCASSIRHNEQFFGPGTRLTVL.

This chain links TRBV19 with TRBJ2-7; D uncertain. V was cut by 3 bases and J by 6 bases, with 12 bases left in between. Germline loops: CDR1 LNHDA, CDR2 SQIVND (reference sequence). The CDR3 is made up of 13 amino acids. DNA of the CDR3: TGTGCCAGTAGTATTCGTCTCTCTCTCGAGCAGTACTTC. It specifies CASSIRLSLEQYF.

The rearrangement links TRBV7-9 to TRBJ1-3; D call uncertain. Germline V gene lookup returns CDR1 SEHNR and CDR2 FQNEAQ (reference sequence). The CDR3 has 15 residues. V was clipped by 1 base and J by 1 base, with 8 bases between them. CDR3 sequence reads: CASSLGRGSGNTIYF. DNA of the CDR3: TGTGCCAGCAGCTTAGGTCGAGGTTCTGGAAACACCATATATTTT.

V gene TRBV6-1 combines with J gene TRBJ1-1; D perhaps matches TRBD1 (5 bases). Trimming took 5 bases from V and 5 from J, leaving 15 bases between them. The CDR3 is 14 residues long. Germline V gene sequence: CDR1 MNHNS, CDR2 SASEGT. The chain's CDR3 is CASSHGTFGTEAFF. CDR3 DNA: TGTGCCAGCAGTCACGGGACCTTTGGGACTGAAGCTTTCTTT.